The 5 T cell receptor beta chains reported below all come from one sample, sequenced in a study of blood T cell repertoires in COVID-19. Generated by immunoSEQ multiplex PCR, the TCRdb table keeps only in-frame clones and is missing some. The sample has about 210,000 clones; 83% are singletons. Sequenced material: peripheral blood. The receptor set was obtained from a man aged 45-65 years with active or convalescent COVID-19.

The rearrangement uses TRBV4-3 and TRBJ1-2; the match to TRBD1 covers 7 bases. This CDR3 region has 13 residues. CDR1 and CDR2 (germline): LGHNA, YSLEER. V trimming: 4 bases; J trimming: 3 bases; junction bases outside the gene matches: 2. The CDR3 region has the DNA TGCGCCAGCAGCCGGGACAGTTACTATGGCTACACCTTC. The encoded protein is CASSRDSYYGYTF.

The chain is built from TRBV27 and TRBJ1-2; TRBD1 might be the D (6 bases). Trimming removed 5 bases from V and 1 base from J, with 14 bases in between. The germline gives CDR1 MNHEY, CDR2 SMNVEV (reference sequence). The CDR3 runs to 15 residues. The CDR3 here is CASSRRQANNYGYTF. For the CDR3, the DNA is TGTGCCAGCAGTAGAAGACAGGCGAATAACTATGGCTACACCTTC.

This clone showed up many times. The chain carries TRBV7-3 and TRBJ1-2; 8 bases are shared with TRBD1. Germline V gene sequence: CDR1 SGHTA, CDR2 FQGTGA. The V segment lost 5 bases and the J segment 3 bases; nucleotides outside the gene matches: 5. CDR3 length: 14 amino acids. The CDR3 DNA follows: TGTGCCAGCAGCCCCGCACAGGGGGACTATGGCTACACCTTC. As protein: CASSPAQGDYGYTF.

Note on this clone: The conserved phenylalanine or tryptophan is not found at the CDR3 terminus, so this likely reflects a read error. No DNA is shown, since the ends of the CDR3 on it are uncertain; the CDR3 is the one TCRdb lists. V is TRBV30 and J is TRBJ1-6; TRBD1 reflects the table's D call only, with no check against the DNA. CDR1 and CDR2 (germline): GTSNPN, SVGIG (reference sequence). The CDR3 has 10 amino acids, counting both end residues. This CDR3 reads CAWSPGQGTV.

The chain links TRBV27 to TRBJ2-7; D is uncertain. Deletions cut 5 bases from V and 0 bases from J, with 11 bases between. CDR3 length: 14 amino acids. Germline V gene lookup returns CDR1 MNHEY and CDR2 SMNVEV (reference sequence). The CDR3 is CASSDSPVSYEQYF. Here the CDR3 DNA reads TGTGCCAGCAGTGACTCCCCCGTCTCCTACGAGCAGTACTTC.